This section outlines one T cell receptor (beta chain) sequence together with its context. What it binds is unknown. This sample was taken from a study of CXCR3-negative and CXCR3-positive naive CD8 T cells. Notes on the study in general: Both naive subsets had comparably high diversity; memory CD8+ cells much lower. Partial loss of CXCR3 expression followed cryopreservation; most assays used fresh PBMCs.

All CD8+ T cell subsets were sorted in triplicate at some 300,000 cells each. The method, 5' RACE with UMI labels, was used to prepare the TRB cDNA libraries. No DNA is given; TCRdb re-called the 5' RACE reads and lists each CDR3 protein once. The repertoire table contains some 38,000 distinct CDR3 sequences. Germline V gene sequence: CDR1 SQVTM, CDR2 ANQGSEA. This CDR3 contains 13 residues. The chain combines TRBV29-1 with TRBJ2-1; the D gene TCRdb calls, TRBD1, cannot be checked with no DNA. The receptor comes from a human donor in good health. Some clones in this sample may be carry-over from other donors' samples. Sequencing used memory CD8+ T cells from blood. The CDR3 loop is CSVPLTAYNEQFF.